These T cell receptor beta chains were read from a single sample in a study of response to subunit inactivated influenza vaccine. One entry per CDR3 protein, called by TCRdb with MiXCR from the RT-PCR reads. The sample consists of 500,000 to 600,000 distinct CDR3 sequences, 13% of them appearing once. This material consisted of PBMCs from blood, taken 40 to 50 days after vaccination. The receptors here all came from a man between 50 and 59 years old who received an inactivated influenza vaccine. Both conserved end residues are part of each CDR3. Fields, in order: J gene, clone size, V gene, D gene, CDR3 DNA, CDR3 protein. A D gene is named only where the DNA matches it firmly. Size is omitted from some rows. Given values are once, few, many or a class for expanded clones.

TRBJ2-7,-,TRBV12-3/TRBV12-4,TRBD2,TGTGCCAGCAGTTTAGGGGTCGGGACTAGCGGGTACGAGCAGTACTTC,CASSLGVGTSGYEQYF
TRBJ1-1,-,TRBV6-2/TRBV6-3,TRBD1,TGTGCCAGCAGTGCGACAGGGGCGAGCGTCACTGAAGCTTTCTTT,CASSATGASVTEAFF
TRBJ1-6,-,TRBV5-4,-,TGTGCCAGCAGCTTGGAGGGACGAGTAATTAATTCACCCCTCCACTTT,CASSLEGRVINSPLHF
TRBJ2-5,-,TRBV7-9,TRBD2,TGTGCCAGCATTGCGCCTAGCGGTTTCCAAGAGACCCAGTACTTC,CASIAPSGFQETQYF
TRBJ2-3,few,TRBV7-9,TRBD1,TGTGCCAGCAGCTTAAGTCCGGGACAGATTACAGATACGCAGTATTTT,CASSLSPGQITDTQYF
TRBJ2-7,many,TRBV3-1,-,TGTGCCAGCAGCCCCTGGGCCCAGGAGGATTACGAGCAGTACTTC,CASSPWAQEDYEQYF
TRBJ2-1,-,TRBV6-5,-,TGTGCCAGCAGTTACTCGATCCAGTCCTCCGATGAGCAGTTCTTC,CASSYSIQSSDEQFF
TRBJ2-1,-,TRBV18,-,TGTGCCAGCTCACCACCGATGGCACAGGGCAATGAGCAGTTCTTC,CASSPPMAQGNEQFF
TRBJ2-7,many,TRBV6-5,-,TGTGCCAGCAGTTACCAACGCTCTTCGGTTAGCTCCTACGAGCAGTACTTC,CASSYQRSSVSSYEQYF
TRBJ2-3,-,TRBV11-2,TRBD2,TGTGCCAGCAGCTCATTTCCGGGACTAGCGGGTCCCACAGATACGCAGTATTTT,CASSSFPGLAGPTDTQYF
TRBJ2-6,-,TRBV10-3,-,TGTGCCATCAGTGCCCAGGGGTCTGGGGCCAACGTCCTGACTTTC,CAISAQGSGANVLTF
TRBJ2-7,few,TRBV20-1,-,TGCAGTGCCCTGAGGAGGGGTCCTAGCGAGCAGTACTTC,CSALRRGPSEQYF